These T cell receptor beta chains were read from a single sample in a study of blood T cell repertoires in COVID-19. Generated by immunoSEQ multiplex PCR, the TCRdb table keeps only in-frame clones and is missing some. The top ten hold 5.5% to 7.5% of the sample, which has some 150,000 clones, 84% seen once. The material sequenced was PBMCs or T cells enriched from blood (not recorded which). The receptors shown here come from a woman aged 50 to 65 who had been exposed to COVID-19. The CDR3 runs from the conserved cysteine through the conserved F or W. Fields, in order: V gene, clone size, D gene, J gene, CDR3 DNA, CDR3 protein. A D gene is named only where the DNA matches it firmly. Not every row has a clone size; where given, it reads once, few, many or a size class.

V gene: TRBV5-6; clone size: -; D gene: -; J gene: TRBJ2-7; CDR3 DNA: TGTGCCAGCAGCTTGGGGAGGCCCTACGAGCAGTACTTC; CDR3 protein: CASSLGRPYEQYF
V gene: TRBV5-1; clone size: -; D gene: -; J gene: TRBJ1-1; CDR3 DNA: TGCGCCAGCAGCGGAGGGATGAACACTGAAGCTTTCTTT; CDR3 protein: CASSGGMNTEAFF
V gene: TRBV3-1/TRBV3-2; clone size: many; D gene: -; J gene: TRBJ2-2; CDR3 DNA: TGTGCCAGCAGCCAAGGTGGACAGCCTAACACCGGGGAGCTGTTTTTT; CDR3 protein: CASSQGGQPNTGELFF
V gene: TRBV19; clone size: -; D gene: TRBD1; J gene: TRBJ2-5; CDR3 DNA: TGTGCCAGTAGTTTGGGGACAGGGATGGAGACCCAGTACTTC; CDR3 protein: CASSLGTGMETQYF
V gene: TRBV6-4; clone size: -; D gene: TRBD1; J gene: TRBJ2-2; CDR3 DNA: TGTGCCAGCAGAATGGACAGGGGGTTGTCCGGGGAGCTGTTTTTT; CDR3 protein: CASRMDRGLSGELFF
V gene: TRBV11-3; clone size: -; D gene: -; J gene: TRBJ1-1; CDR3 DNA: TGTGCCAGCAGCTTAGATGGGGCGGCGAACACTGAAGCTTTCTTT; CDR3 protein: CASSLDGAANTEAFF
V gene: TRBV5-1; clone size: -; D gene: -; J gene: TRBJ1-2; CDR3 DNA: TGCGCCAGCAGCGCGGCACAGGCCCTCTATGGCTACACCTTC; CDR3 protein: CASSAAQALYGYTF
V gene: TRBV2; clone size: -; D gene: TRBD2; J gene: TRBJ2-7; CDR3 DNA: TGTGCCAGCAGTTCGCTAGCGGGGACGATCTACGAGCAGTACTTC; CDR3 protein: CASSSLAGTIYEQYF
V gene: TRBV5-4; clone size: -; D gene: -; J gene: TRBJ2-1; CDR3 DNA: TGTGCCAGCAGCTCTGGACTTTACAATGAGCAGTTCTTC; CDR3 protein: CASSSGLYNEQFF
V gene: TRBV11-3; clone size: -; D gene: TRBD2; J gene: TRBJ2-1; CDR3 DNA: TGTGCCAGCAGCTTTGGACTAGCGGACAATGAGCAGTTCTTC; CDR3 protein: CASSFGLADNEQFF
V gene: TRBV5-1; clone size: -; D gene: TRBD1; J gene: TRBJ1-1; CDR3 DNA: TGCGCCAGCAGCTTGGCCAGGGGGCGCACTGAAGCTTTCTTT; CDR3 protein: CASSLARGRTEAFF
V gene: TRBV12-3/TRBV12-4; clone size: -; D gene: -; J gene: TRBJ1-4; CDR3 DNA: TGTGCCAGCAGAAACCCGGGTCGTGAAAAACTGTTTTTT; CDR3 protein: CASRNPGREKLFF
V gene: TRBV5-8; clone size: -; D gene: TRBD2; J gene: TRBJ2-1; CDR3 DNA: TGTGCCAGCAGCTGGGAGGGACTAGCGGGTTACAATGAGCAGTTCTTC; CDR3 protein: CASSWEGLAGYNEQFF
V gene: TRBV5-4; clone size: -; D gene: -; J gene: TRBJ2-5; CDR3 DNA: TGTGCCAGCAGCTTGGCCACTATGGGAGAGACCCAGTACTTC; CDR3 protein: CASSLATMGETQYF
V gene: TRBV4-1; clone size: -; D gene: TRBD1; J gene: TRBJ2-7; CDR3 DNA: TGCGCCAGCAGCCCCGACAAGACAGGGTCCTACGAGCAGTACTTC; CDR3 protein: CASSPDKTGSYEQYF
V gene: TRBV30; clone size: -; D gene: -; J gene: TRBJ1-2; CDR3 DNA: TGTGCCTTGCGGTATGAGGGCTACACCTTC; CDR3 protein: CALRYEGYTF
V gene: TRBV15; clone size: once; D gene: -; J gene: TRBJ1-1; CDR3 DNA: TGTGCCACCAGCAGAGCGGGGGTAATGAACACTGAAGCTTTCTTT; CDR3 protein: CATSRAGVMNTEAFF
V gene: TRBV4-2; clone size: -; D gene: TRBD2; J gene: TRBJ2-1; CDR3 DNA: TGTGCCAGCAGCCTTGCTAGCGGGGGGTTAAATGAGCAGTTCTTC; CDR3 protein: CASSLASGGLNEQFF
V gene: TRBV30; clone size: -; D gene: -; J gene: TRBJ1-5; CDR3 DNA: TGTGCCTGGAGTGCCCTATCGGGCAATCAGCCCCAGCATTTT; CDR3 protein: CAWSALSGNQPQHF
V gene: TRBV15; clone size: -; D gene: TRBD1; J gene: TRBJ1-6; CDR3 DNA: TGTGCCACCAGCACAGGAAAGACAGGGCATAATTCACCCCTCCACTTT; CDR3 protein: CATSTGKTGHNSPLHF
V gene: TRBV4-2; clone size: once; D gene: TRBD2; J gene: TRBJ2-3; CDR3 DNA: TGTGCCAGCAGCCTTAGCGGGGGGGCCGGGGCGGCAGATACGCAGTATTTT; CDR3 protein: CASSLSGGAGAADTQYF
V gene: TRBV7-7; clone size: -; D gene: TRBD2; J gene: TRBJ2-2; CDR3 DNA: TGTGCTAGCAGCTTTAGCGGGGGCTTCACCGGGGAGCTGTTTTTT; CDR3 protein: CASSFSGGFTGELFF
V gene: TRBV18; clone size: few; D gene: TRBD1; J gene: TRBJ2-3; CDR3 DNA: TGTGCCAGCTCACCGGTCCAGGGGGCCACAGATACGCAGTATTTT; CDR3 protein: CASSPVQGATDTQYF
V gene: TRBV15; clone size: -; D gene: TRBD2; J gene: TRBJ2-1; CDR3 DNA: TGTGCCACCAGCAGAGATCTAGCGGGAGTGTCTGGTGAGCAGTTCTTC; CDR3 protein: CATSRDLAGVSGEQFF
V gene: TRBV7-2; clone size: -; D gene: -; J gene: TRBJ1-2; CDR3 DNA: TGTGCCAGCAGCCCAAAGCCCGCCCGGGTTAACTATGGCTACACCTTC; CDR3 protein: CASSPKPARVNYGYTF
V gene: TRBV12-2; clone size: -; D gene: -; J gene: TRBJ1-4; CDR3 DNA: TGTGCAAGTCGCCTATACCCAAGACAGGGCGGGAATGAAAAACTGTTTTTT; CDR3 protein: CASRLYPRQGGNEKLFF
V gene: TRBV3-1/TRBV3-2; clone size: -; D gene: -; J gene: TRBJ2-7; CDR3 DNA: TGTGCCAGCAGCCAAGATAACGCCAGGGGTGACGAGCAGTACTTC; CDR3 protein: CASSQDNARGDEQYF
V gene: TRBV6-1; clone size: once; D gene: -; J gene: TRBJ2-1; CDR3 DNA: TGTGCCAGCAGTGAGGGTTTCGGGGGAACCTCCTACAATGAGCAGTTCTTC; CDR3 protein: CASSEGFGGTSYNEQFF
V gene: TRBV19; clone size: -; D gene: -; J gene: TRBJ1-1; CDR3 DNA: TGTGCCAGTAGTATAGGCTCCAACCAGATGAACACTGAAGCTTTCTTT; CDR3 protein: CASSIGSNQMNTEAFF
V gene: TRBV21-1; clone size: -; D gene: -; J gene: TRBJ1-3; CDR3 DNA: TGTGCCAGCAGCAAAGCGCAGGGCTCTGGAAACACCATATATTTT; CDR3 protein: CASSKAQGSGNTIYF
V gene: TRBV12-5; clone size: -; D gene: TRBD1; J gene: TRBJ1-4; CDR3 DNA: TGTGCTAGTGGTTTGGTAGGGAGACAGGGAGTTGATAATGAAAAACTGTTTTTT; CDR3 protein: CASGLVGRQGVDNEKLFF
V gene: TRBV6-5; clone size: -; D gene: TRBD1; J gene: TRBJ1-2; CDR3 DNA: TGTGCCAGCATAGGGACAGGGGTACACTATGGCTACACCTTC; CDR3 protein: CASIGTGVHYGYTF
V gene: TRBV10-3; clone size: -; D gene: TRBD1; J gene: TRBJ2-1; CDR3 DNA: TGTGCCATCAGTGAAACGGGACAGGGTCGTGAGCAGTTCTTC; CDR3 protein: CAISETGQGREQFF
V gene: TRBV5-6; clone size: -; D gene: -; J gene: TRBJ1-1; CDR3 DNA: TGTGCCAGCAGCTTGGGGTTAACAGGGCCCATGAACACTGAAGCTTTCTTT; CDR3 protein: CASSLGLTGPMNTEAFF
V gene: TRBV5-1; clone size: few; D gene: -; J gene: TRBJ1-1; CDR3 DNA: TGCGCCAGCAGTTTAAATACAGGGAACACTGAAGCTTTCTTT; CDR3 protein: CASSLNTGNTEAFF
V gene: TRBV12-5; clone size: -; D gene: -; J gene: TRBJ2-1; CDR3 DNA: TGTGCTAGTGGTTTGGTCGATTTCGGACAGCCCTACAATGAGCAGTTCTTC; CDR3 protein: CASGLVDFGQPYNEQFF
V gene: TRBV7-2; clone size: -; D gene: -; J gene: TRBJ2-3; CDR3 DNA: TGTGCCAGCAGCTTCCAAAGCGGATCTCGGCGGGATACGCAGTATTTT; CDR3 protein: CASSFQSGSRRDTQYF
V gene: TRBV18; clone size: -; D gene: TRBD1; J gene: TRBJ1-1; CDR3 DNA: TGTGCCAGCTCACCGGGGTCGCCGGGGGACAGAAACACTGAAGCTTTCTTT; CDR3 protein: CASSPGSPGDRNTEAFF
V gene: TRBV27; clone size: few; D gene: TRBD1; J gene: TRBJ1-2; CDR3 DNA: TGTGCCAGCAGTTTAAGGGGACAGCGTGGCTACACCTTC; CDR3 protein: CASSLRGQRGYTF
V gene: TRBV6-2/TRBV6-3; clone size: -; D gene: -; J gene: TRBJ2-1; CDR3 DNA: TGTGCCAGCAGTTACTCGAGGGGGAGGGGTAGTGAGCAGTTCTTC; CDR3 protein: CASSYSRGRGSEQFF
V gene: TRBV7-8; clone size: once; D gene: -; J gene: TRBJ2-1; CDR3 DNA: TGTGCCAGCAGCTTACCAATACAGGGTGAGCAGTTCTTC; CDR3 protein: CASSLPIQGEQFF
V gene: TRBV24-1; clone size: few; D gene: -; J gene: TRBJ1-5; CDR3 DNA: TGTGCCACCGGCTCCTGGGACACCCTTGGGAGTCAGCCCCAGCATTTT; CDR3 protein: CATGSWDTLGSQPQHF
V gene: TRBV27; clone size: once; D gene: -; J gene: TRBJ1-1; CDR3 DNA: TGTGCCAGCAGTCGACAGGACAGAATGAACACTGAAGCTTTCTTT; CDR3 protein: CASSRQDRMNTEAFF
V gene: TRBV13; clone size: -; D gene: -; J gene: TRBJ1-3; CDR3 DNA: TGTGCCAGCAGCTTATTTGTCAGGGCCTCTGGAAACACCATATATTTT; CDR3 protein: CASSLFVRASGNTIYF